The sequence of this T cell receptor beta chain was determined in a study of blood T cell repertoires in COVID-19. On the study more broadly: The United States, Italy and Spain were the sources of the acute and convalescent COVID-19 samples. T cells, B-cell-depleted T cells, or PBMCs provided the cDNA or gDNA that served as material.

As handled by the study authors: Reference gene primers were amplified, and this amplification served to estimate nucleated cell counts. Here immunoSEQ multiplex PCR was the method, and the copy in TCRdb shows in-frame clones only, minus some. V and J calls and clone size come straight from that table; D and trimming were deduced from the DNA. The sample shows fewer than 90,000 clones, 87% of them seen only once. The germline V gene encodes CDR1 LGHDT and CDR2 YNNKEL (reference sequence). The junction had 12 bases not matched to a gene; V was cut back by 2 bases and J by 5 bases. The CDR3 consists of 17 residues.

V and J are TRBV3-1 (or the pseudogene TRBV3-2) and TRBJ2-1; 7 bases align to TRBD2. Sequenced input: peripheral blood. The origin of this receptor is a male donor with acute or convalescent COVID-19. CDR3 in DNA: TGTGCCAGCAGCCAAAGTTTAGGGACTATCCGTGACAATGAGCAGTTCTTC. It is translated as CASSQSLGTIRDNEQFF.